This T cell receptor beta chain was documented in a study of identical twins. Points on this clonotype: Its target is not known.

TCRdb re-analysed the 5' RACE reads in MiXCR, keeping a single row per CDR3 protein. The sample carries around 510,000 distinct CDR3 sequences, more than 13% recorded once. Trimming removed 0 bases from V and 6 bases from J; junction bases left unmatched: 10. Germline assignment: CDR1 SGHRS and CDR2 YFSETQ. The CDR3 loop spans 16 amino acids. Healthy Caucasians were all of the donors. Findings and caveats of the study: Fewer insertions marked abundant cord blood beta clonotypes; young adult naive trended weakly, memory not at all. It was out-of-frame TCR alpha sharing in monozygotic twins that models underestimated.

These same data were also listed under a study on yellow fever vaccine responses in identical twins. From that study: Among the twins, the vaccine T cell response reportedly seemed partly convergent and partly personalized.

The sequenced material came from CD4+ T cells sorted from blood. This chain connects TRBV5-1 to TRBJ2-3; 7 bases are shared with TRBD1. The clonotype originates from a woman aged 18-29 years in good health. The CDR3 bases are TGCGCCAGCAGCTTGGAGACAGGGAACGTGGGGGATACGCAGTATTTT. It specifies CASSLETGNVGDTQYF.